This is a list of T cell receptor beta chains from one sample in a study of blood T cell repertoires in COVID-19. Generated by immunoSEQ multiplex PCR, the TCRdb table keeps only in-frame clones and is missing some. Seen here are about 370,000 clones, 75% to 90% observed once, and the top ten hold roughly 1%. Specimen: PBMCs or T cells enriched from blood (not recorded which). The source of these receptors is a man between 18 and 29 years old who had recovered from COVID-19. CDR3s include the opening cysteine and the closing phenylalanine or tryptophan. A D gene is named only where the DNA matches it firmly. Clone sizes are given selectively: once, few, many, or a class where the clone is expanded.

j_call | d_call | v_call | clone_size | cdr3_nt | cdr3_aa
TRBJ1-2 | TRBD1 | TRBV11-2 | NA | TGTGCCAGCAGCCGAGGACAGGGTGCTAACTATGGCTACACCTTC | CASSRGQGANYGYTF
TRBJ1-1 | NA | TRBV7-9 | once | TGTGCCAGCAGGACACCGCAGGGGTATGTGGCTGAAGCTTTCTTT | CASRTPQGYVAEAFF
TRBJ2-7 | TRBD1 | TRBV6-5 | NA | TGTGCCAGCAGTAACAGGGGGAACTACGAGCAGTACTTC | CASSNRGNYEQYF
TRBJ1-5 | TRBD1 | TRBV18 | NA | TGTGCCAGCTCACCAACCCCGGGACAGGTGGCCGTTTTCCATTTT | CASSPTPGQVAVFHF
TRBJ1-1 | TRBD1 | TRBV18 | NA | TGTGCCAGCTCACCACAGGACAGGGCTATGAACACTGAAGCTTTCTTT | CASSPQDRAMNTEAFF
TRBJ2-7 | TRBD1 | TRBV9 | NA | TGTGCCAGCAGCGACGATTTTCGGACAGGGTCTGACGAGCAGTACTTC | CASSDDFRTGSDEQYF
TRBJ2-1 | NA | TRBV5-1 | once | TGCGCCAGCAGCTTGGTAGCGTCCGGGACAACCTACAATGAGCAGTTCTTC | CASSLVASGTTYNEQFF
TRBJ1-6 | TRBD1 | TRBV5-1 | NA | TGCGCCAGCAGCTTGGGGACAGGGTGGGGGAGTTCACCCCTCCACTTT | CASSLGTGWGSSPLHF
TRBJ1-1 | TRBD1 | TRBV28 | NA | TGTGCCAGCAGTTTAATGAGGGGGCAAACTGAAGCTTTCTTT | CASSLMRGQTEAFF
TRBJ2-5 | TRBD1 | TRBV13 | NA | TGTGCCAGCAGCCCGGGAGTCGGGACAGGCGGGGAGACCCAGTACTTC | CASSPGVGTGGETQYF
TRBJ2-1 | TRBD1 | TRBV5-6 | NA | TGTGCCAGCAGCTTGGTATCTGGGACAGGGCATCCGTTCTTC | CASSLVSGTGHPFF
TRBJ2-1 | TRBD1 | TRBV12-3/TRBV12-4 | NA | TGTGCCAGCAGTTGGAGACAGGGTAATGAGCAGTTCTTC | CASSWRQGNEQFF
TRBJ2-7 | NA | TRBV7-6 | NA | TGTGCCAGCAGCCCGGTATTGGGCAACGAGCAGTACTTC | CASSPVLGNEQYF
TRBJ1-4 | TRBD1 | TRBV5-1 | once | TGCGCCAGCAGCGTGACAGGGCAAGGAGAGGAACTGTTTTTT | CASSVTGQGEELFF
TRBJ1-1 | NA | TRBV29-1 | once | TGCAGCGTTGACAGGGCGGGGACTGAAGCTTTCTTT | CSVDRAGTEAFF
TRBJ1-1 | NA | TRBV2 | NA | TGTGCCAGCACTCTAGACGGCATCTTTATGAACACTGAAGCTTTCTTT | CASTLDGIFMNTEAFF
TRBJ1-5 | TRBD1 | TRBV28 | few | TGTGCCAGCAGTTACTACAGGGGCGTTGGGGATCAGCCCCAGCATTTT | CASSYYRGVGDQPQHF
TRBJ1-3 | NA | TRBV4-1 | NA | TGCGCCAGCAGCCAGCCGGGAGCGACTGGAAACACCATATATTTT | CASSQPGATGNTIYF
TRBJ2-7 | TRBD1 | TRBV4-1 | NA | TGCGCCAGCAGCCGAGAGGACAGGATTCACTACGAGCAGTACTTC | CASSREDRIHYEQYF
TRBJ1-2 | NA | TRBV13 | NA | TGTGCCAGCAGCTCAACAGGGCCCTATGGCTACACCTTC | CASSSTGPYGYTF
TRBJ1-5 | NA | TRBV6-1 | many | TGTGCCAGCAGTGAAGGACAGGCGAGCAATCAGCCCCAGCATTTT | CASSEGQASNQPQHF
TRBJ1-5 | NA | TRBV4-1 | NA | TGCGCCAGCAGCCCATCTTCAGGGTCTATCAATCAGCCCCAGCATTTT | CASSPSSGSINQPQHF
TRBJ2-4 | TRBD1 | TRBV10-1 | once | TGCGCCAGACAGGGGTGTATCATTCAGTACTTC | CARQGCIIQYF
TRBJ1-3 | NA | TRBV9 | NA | TGTGCCAGCAGCGTAGGATCGGGGGGGCGGTCTGGAAACACCATATATTTT | CASSVGSGGRSGNTIYF
TRBJ1-3 | NA | TRBV9 | NA | TGTGCCAGCACCGGAATGCATGGGGGGTCTGGAAACACCATATATTTT | CASTGMHGGSGNTIYF
TRBJ2-6 | NA | TRBV14 | NA | TGTGCCAGCAGGAGTAGCTCTGGGGCCAACGTCCTGACTTTC | CASRSSSGANVLTF
TRBJ1-3 | TRBD1 | TRBV18 | NA | TGTGCCAGCTCACCGCAGGGGGCTGCCGGAAACACCATATATTTT | CASSPQGAAGNTIYF
TRBJ2-1 | TRBD2 | TRBV24-1 | NA | TGTGCCACCAGCCCTAGCGGGGGGGGCAGCTCCTACAATGAGCAGTTCTTC | CATSPSGGGSSYNEQFF
TRBJ2-2 | NA | TRBV11-2 | once | TGTGCCAGCAGCGCTAGGGGGCCGACTAGTTCCGGGGAGCTGTTTTTT | CASSARGPTSSGELFF
TRBJ2-5 | TRBD2 | TRBV5-1 | NA | TGCGCCAGCAGCTTCGGAACTAGCGGGAGGGCCGCGGGGGAGACCCAGTACTTC | CASSFGTSGRAAGETQYF
TRBJ1-2 | NA | TRBV29-1 | once | TGCAGCGTTGAACATAGTCAGCCGGGCTATGGCTACACCTTC | CSVEHSQPGYGYTF
TRBJ1-5 | TRBD1 | TRBV28 | NA | TGTGCCAGCAGTTGGACAGGGGGCCGGCAGCCCCAGCATTTT | CASSWTGGRQPQHF
TRBJ2-7 | NA | TRBV12-3/TRBV12-4 | NA | TGTGCCAGCAGTTTATCCTGGACTGAGCAGTACTTC | CASSLSWTEQYF
TRBJ2-1 | NA | TRBV7-2 | NA | TGTGCCAGCAGCTTCAGGGCCCCCTTAAACAATGAGCAGTTCTTC | CASSFRAPLNNEQFF
TRBJ2-3 | TRBD2 | TRBV4-2 | NA | TGTGCCAGCAGCCTTAAAAGCGGGGCCACAGATACGCAGTATTTT | CASSLKSGATDTQYF
TRBJ2-7 | NA | TRBV28 | NA | TGTGCCAGCTGCGAGGAAGGCTACGAGCAGTACTTC | CASCEEGYEQYF
TRBJ2-5 | TRBD1 | TRBV6-5 | NA | TGTGCCAGCAGTCAGACAGGGGGCGTATTTGAGACCCAGTACTTC | CASSQTGGVFETQYF
TRBJ2-1 | NA | TRBV19 | once | TGTGCCAGTAGTATTATCGGGATGGAGCAGTTCTTC | CASSIIGMEQFF
TRBJ1-1 | NA | TRBV19 | NA | TGTGCCAGTAGTATAGCACAGACAAACACTGAAGCTTTCTTT | CASSIAQTNTEAFF